The rows below give T cell receptor beta chains drawn from one sample of a study of blood T cell repertoires in COVID-19. Clones were sequenced by immunoSEQ multiplex PCR, and TCRdb holds only the in-frame ones, with some missing. The repertoire has 200,000 to 250,000 clones, just over 85% of them found once; the top ten carry 3.5% to 4.5%. Sequences were obtained from PBMCs or T cells enriched from blood (not recorded which). The receptors derive from a woman aged 40 to 49 with acute COVID-19. Both conserved end residues are part of each CDR3. Each record gives: D gene, J gene, V gene, CDR3 protein. The D gene is left open where the match is weak.

TRBD2 | TRBJ2-7 | TRBV7-2 | CASSRLLAGVYEQYF
- | TRBJ1-5 | TRBV28 | CASSPPDSTLSNQPQHF
TRBD1 | TRBJ1-1 | TRBV29-1 | CSVAGQLNTEAFF
TRBD1 | TRBJ2-1 | TRBV10-1 | CASSESGQGDNEQFF
TRBD2 | TRBJ2-1 | TRBV4-1 | CASSQELAAYNEQFF
- | TRBJ1-2 | TRBV7-9 | CASSPEGSGGYTF
- | TRBJ1-5 | TRBV6-4 | CASSAQGGGGQPQHF
TRBD2 | TRBJ2-2 | TRBV4-3 | CASSQGLRSSGKGGELFF
- | TRBJ2-7 | TRBV6-6 | CASSYSSQAYEQYF
- | TRBJ1-1 | TRBV19 | CASSSVRVVAFF
- | TRBJ1-5 | TRBV28 | CASGGSPQHF
- | TRBJ1-1 | TRBV5-1 | CASSLSGAGDTEAFF
TRBD1 | TRBJ1-6 | TRBV5-1 | CASSLDGQGNSPLHF
- | TRBJ2-2 | TRBV19 | CASSIRSGVGELFF
- | TRBJ1-5 | TRBV3-1/TRBV3-2 | CASSLSPMNQPQHF
TRBD2 | TRBJ2-7 | TRBV3-1/TRBV3-2 | CASSPTLTAGSYEQYF
- | TRBJ1-2 | TRBV6-1 | CASSEVGQTMGYTF
- | TRBJ2-7 | TRBV4-1 | CASSQESREGVEQYF
- | TRBJ2-3 | TRBV3-1/TRBV3-2 | CASNPGQHSTDTQYF
- | TRBJ2-7 | TRBV2 | CASAKMYEQYF
- | TRBJ2-5 | TRBV18 | CASSALSDQETQYF
- | TRBJ1-1 | TRBV6-5 | CATTSQGSEAFF
- | TRBJ2-3 | TRBV4-3 | CASSTLVSGTDTQYF
TRBD2 | TRBJ2-1 | TRBV6-5 | CASTTQLAGPLFF
- | TRBJ2-5 | TRBV4-1 | CASSQVSPESPYPETQYF
- | TRBJ2-7 | TRBV28 | CASSPWGDEQYF
- | TRBJ2-3 | TRBV19 | CASSLSDTSTDTQYF
TRBD1 | TRBJ1-5 | TRBV27 | CASSPLGQGTNQPQHF
- | TRBJ2-1 | TRBV11-3 | CASSLGTHYNEQFF
- | TRBJ1-5 | TRBV18 | CASSPLPSGHSNQPQHF
TRBD2 | TRBJ2-5 | TRBV4-3 | CASSQESGRAGETQYF
- | TRBJ2-2 | TRBV19 | CASRDRSNTGELFF
TRBD1 | TRBJ1-1 | TRBV11-2 | CASSWGQGTFEAFF
TRBD2 | TRBJ2-1 | TRBV2 | CASSVAGGPGEQFF
- | TRBJ1-2 | TRBV7-9 | CASSPGEFGYTF
TRBD2 | TRBJ2-5 | TRBV28 | CASSLFGGGQETQYF
- | TRBJ2-3 | TRBV7-6 | CASSLSPGAGTDTQYF
TRBD2 | TRBJ2-7 | TRBV27 | CASSFRREGYEQYF
- | TRBJ1-3 | TRBV5-1 | CASSLGEAFISGNTIYF
- | TRBJ1-2 | TRBV9 | CASSVDLGGHGYTF
- | TRBJ1-4 | TRBV18 | CASSNLGGQGEKLFF
TRBD2 | TRBJ2-1 | TRBV5-1 | CASNLAGGTSNEQFF
TRBD1 | TRBJ1-6 | TRBV4-3 | CASSQEADRGSSNSPLHF
TRBD1 | TRBJ1-2 | TRBV19 | CASSFRGGFSYGYTF
- | TRBJ1-5 | TRBV28 | CASSSSQGLNQPQHF
- | TRBJ1-5 | TRBV29-1 | CSVTGSDFNQPQHF